This T cell receptor beta chain was recorded in a study of shared T cell receptors in the human thymus. Clones were read by immunoSEQ multiplex PCR, and TCRdb kept only the in-frame ones, dropping some. The sample shows 600,000 or so clones, approximately 87% of them seen only once. Germline CDR1 reads SGHRS; CDR2 reads YFSETQ. The CDR3 spans 16 residues. The V gene end was trimmed by 0 bases and the J gene end by 7 bases; junction bases not matched to a gene: 11. This sample also appeared in a second study, on human thymus T cells.

Sample: thymocytes. This receptor was obtained from a boy under two years old with a congenital heart defect. The V gene is TRBV5-1, the J gene TRBJ2-5, with 8 bases lining up with TRBD1. The CDR3 is CASSLVGRGRIVTQYF. The CDR3 DNA reads TGCGCCAGCAGCTTGGTAGGCAGGGGGCGCATCGTGACCCAGTACTTC.